The clone carrying this T cell receptor beta chain was counted at least ten times. Its antigen is as yet unknown. This entry belongs to a study of blood T cells in healthy people across ages. The CDR3 spans 21 residues. The V gene's germline CDR1 is MNHEY and CDR2 SVGAGI. V was pared by 2 bases and J by 5 bases, with 22 bases of the junction left unmatched. Study-wide results and caveats: Comparison with aged donors showed that long-lived donors had more naive CD4+ cells and higher diversity. Roughly linear age-related decline in beta diversity appeared, significant by age roughly 40. Bulk PBMC profiling left naive and antigen-experienced comparisons inconclusive.

Combining a sample-barcoded 5' primer with a J-beta primer mix, a second PCR ran for roughly 7 to 12 cycles. Tags on each cDNA molecule came from a template-switch adaptor with 12 random nucleotides. Using its own MiXCR run on the 5' RACE reads, TCRdb lists one record per CDR3 protein. The repertoire includes about 580,000 distinct CDR3 sequences, around 50% of them detected once, and 20% to 25% sits in the top ten. Sequencing was carried out using blood. The receptor was isolated from a man older than 75 in good health. This chain connects TRBV6-5 to TRBJ2-3; 10 bases are a match to TRBD2. CDR3 DNA sequence: TGTGCCAGCAGTTACCCGGTCGGGCAGGGAATAGCGGGGGGCCCCGTAGATACGCAGTATTTT. It translates to CASSYPVGQGIAGGPVDTQYF.